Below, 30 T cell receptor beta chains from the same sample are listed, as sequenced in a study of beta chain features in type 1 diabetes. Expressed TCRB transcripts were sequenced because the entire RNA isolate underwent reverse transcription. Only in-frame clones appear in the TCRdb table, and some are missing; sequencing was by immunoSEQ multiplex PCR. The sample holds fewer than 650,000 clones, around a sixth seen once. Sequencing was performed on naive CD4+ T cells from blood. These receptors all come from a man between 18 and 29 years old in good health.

DNA for the CDR3: TGTGCCAGCAGCAAAAGGGAGAGCACAGATACGCAGTATTTT. Translating gives CASSKRESTDTQYF. This sequence joins TRBV11-2 and TRBJ2-3; possible D gene TRBD2, 5 bases. CDR1 and CDR2 from the germline V gene are SGHAT and FQNNGV. Trimming took 5 bases from V and 0 from J, leaving 9 bases between them. This CDR3 contains 14 residues.

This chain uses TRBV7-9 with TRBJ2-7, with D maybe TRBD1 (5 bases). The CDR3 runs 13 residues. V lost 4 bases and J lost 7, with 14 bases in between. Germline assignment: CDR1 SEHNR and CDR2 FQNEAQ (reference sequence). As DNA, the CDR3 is TGTGCCAGCAGCTCCTCGACCCGGACAGAGCAGTACTTC. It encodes CASSSSTRTEQYF. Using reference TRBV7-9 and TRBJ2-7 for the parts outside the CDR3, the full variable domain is DTGVSQNPRHKITKRGQNVTFRCDPISEHNRLYWYRQTLGQGPEFLTYFQNEAQLEKSRLLSDRFSAERPKGSFSTLEIQRTEQGDSAMYLCASSSSTRTEQYFGPGTRLTVT.

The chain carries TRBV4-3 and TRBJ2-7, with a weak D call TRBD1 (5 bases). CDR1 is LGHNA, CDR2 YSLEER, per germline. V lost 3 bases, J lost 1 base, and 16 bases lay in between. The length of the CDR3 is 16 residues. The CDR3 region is CASSHPRQGLSYEQYF. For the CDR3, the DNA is TGCGCCAGCAGCCACCCTCGGCAGGGTCTATCCTACGAGCAGTACTTC.

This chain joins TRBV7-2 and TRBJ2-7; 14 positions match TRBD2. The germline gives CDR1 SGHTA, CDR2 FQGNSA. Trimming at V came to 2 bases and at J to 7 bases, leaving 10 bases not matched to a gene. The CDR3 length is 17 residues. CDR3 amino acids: CASSLPGLAGGLREQYF. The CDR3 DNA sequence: TGTGCCAGCAGCTTACCTGGACTAGCGGGGGGACTGCGGGAGCAGTACTTC.

The CDR3: CASGAGPTNEKLFF. Here the CDR3 DNA reads TGTGCCAGCGGAGCAGGGCCCACTAATGAAAAACTGTTTTTT. The J gene is TRBJ1-4, the V gene TRBV27; D perhaps matches TRBD1 (5 bases). The CDR3 consists of 14 residues. Trimming left V 8 bases short and J 2 bases short, with 12 bases between. Looked up from germline, CDR1 is MNHEY and CDR2 is SMNVEV (reference sequence).

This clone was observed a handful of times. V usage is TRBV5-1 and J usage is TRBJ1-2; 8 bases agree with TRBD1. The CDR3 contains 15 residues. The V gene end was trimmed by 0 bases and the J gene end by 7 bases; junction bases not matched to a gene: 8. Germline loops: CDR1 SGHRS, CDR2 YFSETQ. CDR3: CASSLGGQGAGGYTF. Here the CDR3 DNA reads TGCGCCAGCAGCTTGGGAGGACAGGGAGCAGGTGGCTACACCTTC.

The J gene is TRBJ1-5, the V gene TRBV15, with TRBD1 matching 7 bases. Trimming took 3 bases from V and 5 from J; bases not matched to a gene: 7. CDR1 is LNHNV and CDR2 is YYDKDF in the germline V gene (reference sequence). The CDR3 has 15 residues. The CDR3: CATSSQTGKDQPQHF. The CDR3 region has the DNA TGTGCCACCAGCAGCCAGACAGGGAAGGATCAGCCCCAGCATTTT.

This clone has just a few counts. CDR3 sequence reads: CASSAGPDQPQHF. The CDR3 DNA follows: TGTGCCAGCTCAGCAGGGCCGGATCAGCCCCAGCATTTT. This chain connects TRBV18 to TRBJ1-5; maybe TRBD1 (5 bases). Germline CDR1 KGHSH, CDR2 LQKENI. V gave up 5 bases and J gave up 5 bases, with 10 bases separating them. The CDR3 covers 13 residues. Full variable domain (rest looked up from reference TRBV18 and TRBJ1-5): NAGVMQNPRHLVRRRGQEARLRCSPMKGHSHVYWYRQLPEEGLKFMVYLQKENIIDESGMPKERFSAEFPKEGPSILRIQQVVRGDSAAYFCASSAGPDQPQHFGDGTRLSIL.

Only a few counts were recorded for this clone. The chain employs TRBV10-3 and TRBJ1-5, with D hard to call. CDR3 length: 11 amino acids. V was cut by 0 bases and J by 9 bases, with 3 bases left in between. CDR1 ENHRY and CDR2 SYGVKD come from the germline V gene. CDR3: CAISESGPQHF. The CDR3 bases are TGTGCCATCAGTGAGTCGGGGCCCCAGCATTTT.

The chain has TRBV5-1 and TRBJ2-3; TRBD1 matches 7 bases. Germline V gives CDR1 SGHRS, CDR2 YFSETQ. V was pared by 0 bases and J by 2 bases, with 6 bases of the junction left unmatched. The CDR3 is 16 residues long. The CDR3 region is CASSLGQGAYTDTQYF. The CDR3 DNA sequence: TGCGCCAGCAGCTTGGGACAGGGTGCCTACACAGATACGCAGTATTTT. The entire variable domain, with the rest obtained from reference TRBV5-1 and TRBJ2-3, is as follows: KAGVTQTPRYLIKTRGQQVTLSCSPISGHRSVSWYQQTPGQGLQFLFEYFSETQRNKGNFPGRFSGRQFSNSRSEMNVSTLELGDSALYLCASSLGQGAYTDTQYFGPGTRLTVL.

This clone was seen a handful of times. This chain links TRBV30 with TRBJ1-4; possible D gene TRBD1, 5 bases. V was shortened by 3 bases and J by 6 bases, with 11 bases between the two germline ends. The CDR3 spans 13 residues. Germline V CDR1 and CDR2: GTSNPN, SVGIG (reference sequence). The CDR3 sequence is CAWSRGEYEKLFF. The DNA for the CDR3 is TGTGCCTGGAGCCGGGGGGAGTATGAAAAACTGTTTTTT.

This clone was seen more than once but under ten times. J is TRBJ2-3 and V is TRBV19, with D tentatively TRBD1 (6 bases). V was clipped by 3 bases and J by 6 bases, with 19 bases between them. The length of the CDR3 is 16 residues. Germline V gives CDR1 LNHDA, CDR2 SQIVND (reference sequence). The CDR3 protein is CASSMKRIDRPDTQYF. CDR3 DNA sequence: TGTGCCAGTAGTATGAAGAGGATTGACAGGCCCGATACGCAGTATTTT. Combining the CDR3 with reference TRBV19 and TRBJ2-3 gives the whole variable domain DGGITQSPKYLFRKEGQNVTLSCEQNLNHDAMYWYRQDPGQGLRLIYYSQIVNDFQKGDIAEGYSVSREKKESFPLTVTSAQKNPTAFYLCASSMKRIDRPDTQYFGPGTRLTVL.

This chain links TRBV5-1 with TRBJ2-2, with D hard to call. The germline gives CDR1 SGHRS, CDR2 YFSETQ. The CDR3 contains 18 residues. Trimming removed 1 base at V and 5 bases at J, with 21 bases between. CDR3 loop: CASSLIAGPKILTGELFF. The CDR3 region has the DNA TGCGCCAGCAGCTTGATAGCCGGGCCAAAAATCCTAACCGGGGAGCTGTTTTTT.

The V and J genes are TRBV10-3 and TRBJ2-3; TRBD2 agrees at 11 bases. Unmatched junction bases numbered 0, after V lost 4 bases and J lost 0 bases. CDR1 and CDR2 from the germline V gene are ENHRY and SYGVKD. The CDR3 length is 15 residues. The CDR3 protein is CAISGLAGSTDTQYF. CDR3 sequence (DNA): TGTGCCATCAGTGGACTAGCGGGGAGCACAGATACGCAGTATTTT.

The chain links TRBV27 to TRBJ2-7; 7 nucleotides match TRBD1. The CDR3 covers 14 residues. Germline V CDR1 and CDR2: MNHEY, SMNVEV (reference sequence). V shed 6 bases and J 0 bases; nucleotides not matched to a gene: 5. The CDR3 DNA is TGTGCCAGCAGGAACAGGGGATCCTCCTACGAGCAGTACTTC. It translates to CASRNRGSSYEQYF.

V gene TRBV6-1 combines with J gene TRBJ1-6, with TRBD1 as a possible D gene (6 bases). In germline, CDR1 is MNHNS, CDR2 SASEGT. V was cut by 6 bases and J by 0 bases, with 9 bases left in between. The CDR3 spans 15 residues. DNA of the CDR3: TGTGCCAGCAGCCTGGGGGCCTCCTATAATTCACCCCTCCACTTT. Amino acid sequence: CASSLGASYNSPLHF.

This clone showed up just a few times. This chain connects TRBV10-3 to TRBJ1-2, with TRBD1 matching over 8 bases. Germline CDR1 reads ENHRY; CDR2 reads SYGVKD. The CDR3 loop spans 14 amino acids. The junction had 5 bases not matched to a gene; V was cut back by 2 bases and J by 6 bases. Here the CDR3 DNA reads TGTGCCATCAGTGAGATTTGGACAGGGAATGGCTACACCTTC. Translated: CAISEIWTGNGYTF.

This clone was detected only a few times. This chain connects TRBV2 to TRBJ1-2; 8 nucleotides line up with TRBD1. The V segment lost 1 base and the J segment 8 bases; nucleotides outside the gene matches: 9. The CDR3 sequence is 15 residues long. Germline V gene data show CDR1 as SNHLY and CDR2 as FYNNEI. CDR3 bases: TGTGCCAGCAGTGAAGAGAGGACAGGGAGTGTCGGCTACACCTTC. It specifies CASSEERTGSVGYTF. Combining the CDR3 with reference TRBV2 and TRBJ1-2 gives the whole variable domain EPEVTQTPSHQVTQMGQEVILRCVPISNHLYFYWYRQILGQKVEFLVSFYNNEISEKSEIFDDQFSVERPDGSNFTLKIRSTKLEDSAMYFCASSEERTGSVGYTFGSGTRLTVV.

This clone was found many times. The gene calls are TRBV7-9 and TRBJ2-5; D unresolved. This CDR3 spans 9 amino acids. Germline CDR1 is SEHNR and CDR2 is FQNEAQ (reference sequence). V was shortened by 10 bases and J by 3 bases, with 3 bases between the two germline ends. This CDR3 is CATEETQYF. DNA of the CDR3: TGTGCCACTGAAGAGACCCAGTACTTC.

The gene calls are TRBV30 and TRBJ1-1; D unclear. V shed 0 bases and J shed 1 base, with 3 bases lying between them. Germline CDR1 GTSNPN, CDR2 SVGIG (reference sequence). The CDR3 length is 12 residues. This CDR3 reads CAWSVGNTEAFF. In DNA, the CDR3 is TGTGCCTGGAGTGTGGGGAACACTGAAGCTTTCTTT.

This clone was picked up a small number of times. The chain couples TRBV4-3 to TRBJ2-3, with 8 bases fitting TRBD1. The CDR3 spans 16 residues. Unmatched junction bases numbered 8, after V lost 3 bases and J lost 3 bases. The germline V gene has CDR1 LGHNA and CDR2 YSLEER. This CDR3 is CASSQPDRGRTDTQYF. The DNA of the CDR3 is TGCGCCAGCAGCCAGCCCGACAGGGGAAGGACAGATACGCAGTATTTT.

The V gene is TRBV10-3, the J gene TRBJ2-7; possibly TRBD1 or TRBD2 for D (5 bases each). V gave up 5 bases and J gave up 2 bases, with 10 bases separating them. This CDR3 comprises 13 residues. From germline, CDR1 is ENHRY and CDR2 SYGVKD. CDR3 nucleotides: TGTGCCATCAGTAGACAGACTACCTACGAGCAGTACTTC. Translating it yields CAISRQTTYEQYF.

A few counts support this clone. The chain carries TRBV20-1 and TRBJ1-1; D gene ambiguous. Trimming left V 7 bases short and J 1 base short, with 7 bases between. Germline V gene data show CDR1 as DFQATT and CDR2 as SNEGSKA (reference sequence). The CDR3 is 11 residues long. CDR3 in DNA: TGCAGTGTTAGGAGGAACACTGAAGCTTTCTTT. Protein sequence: CSVRRNTEAFF.

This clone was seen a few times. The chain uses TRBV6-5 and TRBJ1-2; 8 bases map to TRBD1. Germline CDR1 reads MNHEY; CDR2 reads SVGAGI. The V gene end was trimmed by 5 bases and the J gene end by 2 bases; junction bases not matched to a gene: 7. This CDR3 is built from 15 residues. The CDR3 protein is CASSLDRGWNYGYTF. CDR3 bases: TGTGCCAGCAGTCTCGACAGGGGCTGGAACTATGGCTACACCTTC.

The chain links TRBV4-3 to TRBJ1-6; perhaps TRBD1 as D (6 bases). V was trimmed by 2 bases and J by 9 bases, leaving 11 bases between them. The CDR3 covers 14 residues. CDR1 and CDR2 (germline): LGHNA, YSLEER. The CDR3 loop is CASSQTGSTSPLHF. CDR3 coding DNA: TGCGCCAGCAGCCAAACAGGGTCCACTTCACCCCTCCACTTT.

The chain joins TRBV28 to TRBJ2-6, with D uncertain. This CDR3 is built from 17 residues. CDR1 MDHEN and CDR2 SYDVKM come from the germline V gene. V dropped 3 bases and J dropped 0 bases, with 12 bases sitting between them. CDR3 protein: CASSFFGLSSGANVLTF. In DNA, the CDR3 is TGTGCCAGCAGTTTCTTCGGGTTGAGCTCTGGGGCCAACGTCCTGACTTTC. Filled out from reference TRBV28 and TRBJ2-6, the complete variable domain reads DVKVTQSSRYLVKRTGEKVFLECVQDMDHENMFWYRQDPGLGLRLIYFSYDVKMKEKGDIPEGYSVSREKKERFSLILESASTNQTSMYLCASSFFGLSSGANVLTFGAGSRLTVL.

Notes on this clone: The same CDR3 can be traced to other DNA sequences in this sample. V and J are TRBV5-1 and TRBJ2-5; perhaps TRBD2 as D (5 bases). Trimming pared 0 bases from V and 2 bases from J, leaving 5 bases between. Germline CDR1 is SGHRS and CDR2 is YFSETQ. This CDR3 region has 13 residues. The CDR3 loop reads CASSLGLQETQYF. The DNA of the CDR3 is TGCGCCAGCAGCTTGGGACTACAAGAGACCCAGTACTTC.

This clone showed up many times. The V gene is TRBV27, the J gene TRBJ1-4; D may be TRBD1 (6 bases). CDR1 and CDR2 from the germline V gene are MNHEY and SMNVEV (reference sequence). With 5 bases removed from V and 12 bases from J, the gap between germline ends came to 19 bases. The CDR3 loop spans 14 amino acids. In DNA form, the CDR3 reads TGTGCCAGCAGTCCGCGGACAGTCCGCGGAGAACTGTTTTTT. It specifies CASSPRTVRGELFF.

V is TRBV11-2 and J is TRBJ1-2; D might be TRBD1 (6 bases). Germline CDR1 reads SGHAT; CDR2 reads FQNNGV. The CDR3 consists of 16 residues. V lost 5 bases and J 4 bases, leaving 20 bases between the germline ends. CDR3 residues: CASSPSRQALGYGYTF. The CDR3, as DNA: TGTGCCAGCAGCCCCAGTCGACAGGCTTTGGGCTATGGCTACACCTTC.

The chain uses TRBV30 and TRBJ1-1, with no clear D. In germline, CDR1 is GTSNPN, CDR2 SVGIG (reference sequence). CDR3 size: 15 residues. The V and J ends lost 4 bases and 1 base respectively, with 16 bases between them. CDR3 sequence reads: CAWIPRLGWNTEAFF. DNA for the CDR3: TGTGCCTGGATTCCCCGCCTGGGATGGAACACTGAAGCTTTCTTT.